Described below is a single T cell receptor (beta chain) sequence and its context. The data were taken from a study of cytomegalovirus exposure and HLA in healthy donors. PCR used 60 Vbeta primers and 13 Jbeta primers. The method was immunoSEQ multiplex PCR; TCRdb's version includes in-frame clones alone and lacks a portion of them. The sample holds over 150,000 clones, 70% to 85% seen once. The CDR3 totals 13 residues. Germline V gene lookup returns CDR1 MNHEY and CDR2 SVGAGI. Between the trimmed V and J ends, which lost 10 bases and 2 bases, there was a span of 12 bases. Sequencing used PBMCs. The J gene is TRBJ1-3, the V gene TRBV6-5, with D perhaps matching TRBD1 (5 bases). This clonotype originated in a young man in good health and CMV-seropositive. CDR3 protein: CATRRGAGNTIYF. The CDR3 DNA reads TGTGCCACAAGACGGGGGGCTGGAAACACCATATATTTT.